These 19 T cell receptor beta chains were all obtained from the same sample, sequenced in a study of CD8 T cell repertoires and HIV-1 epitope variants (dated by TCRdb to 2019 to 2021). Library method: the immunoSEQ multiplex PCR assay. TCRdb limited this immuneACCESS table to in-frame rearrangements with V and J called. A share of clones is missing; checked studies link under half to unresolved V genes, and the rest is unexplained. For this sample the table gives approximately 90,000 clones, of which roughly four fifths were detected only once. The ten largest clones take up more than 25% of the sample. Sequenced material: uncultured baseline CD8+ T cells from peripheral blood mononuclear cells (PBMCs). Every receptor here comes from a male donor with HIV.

CDR3 sequence: CASSYSMEQGYGYTF. CDR3 sequence (DNA): TGTGCCAGCAGTTACTCGATGGAGCAGGGCTATGGCTACACCTTC. V and J are TRBV6-5 and TRBJ1-2, with TRBD1 as a possible D gene (5 bases). The ends were cut back, 0 bases at V and 4 bases at J, with 12 bases in the middle. Germline CDR1 MNHEY, CDR2 SVGAGI. The length of the CDR3 is 15 residues.

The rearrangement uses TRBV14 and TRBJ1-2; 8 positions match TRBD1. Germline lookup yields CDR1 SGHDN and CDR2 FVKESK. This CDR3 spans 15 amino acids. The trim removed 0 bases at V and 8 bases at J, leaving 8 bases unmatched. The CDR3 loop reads CASSQELSGGRGYTF. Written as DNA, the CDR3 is TGTGCCAGCAGCCAAGAACTCTCAGGGGGCAGAGGCTACACCTTC. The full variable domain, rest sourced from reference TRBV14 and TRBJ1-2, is EAGVTQFPSHSVIEKGQTVTLRCDPISGHDNLYWYRRVMGKEIKFLLHFVKESKQDESGMPNNRFLAERTGGTYSTLKVQPAELEDSGVYFCASSQELSGGRGYTFGSGTRLTVV.

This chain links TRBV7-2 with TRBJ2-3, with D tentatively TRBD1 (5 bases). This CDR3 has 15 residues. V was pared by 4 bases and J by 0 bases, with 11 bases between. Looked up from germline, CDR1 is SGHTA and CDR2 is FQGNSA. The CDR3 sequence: CASSWSGASTDTQYF. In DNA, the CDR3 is TGTGCCAGCAGCTGGAGTGGGGCGAGCACAGATACGCAGTATTTT.

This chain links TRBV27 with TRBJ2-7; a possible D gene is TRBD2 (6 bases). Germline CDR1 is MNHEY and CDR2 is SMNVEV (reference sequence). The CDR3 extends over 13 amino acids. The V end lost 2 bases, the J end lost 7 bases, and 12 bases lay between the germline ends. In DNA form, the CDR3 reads TGTGCCAGCAGTTTACGGGGGTCCTTGGAGCAGTACTTC. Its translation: CASSLRGSLEQYF.

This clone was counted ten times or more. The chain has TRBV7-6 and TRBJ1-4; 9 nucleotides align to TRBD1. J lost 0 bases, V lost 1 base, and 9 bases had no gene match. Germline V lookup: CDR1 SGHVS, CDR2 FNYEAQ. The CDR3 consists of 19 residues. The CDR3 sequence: CASSLDPQGAVATNEKLFF. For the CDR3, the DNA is TGTGCCAGCAGCTTAGATCCACAGGGGGCGGTTGCAACTAATGAAAAACTGTTTTTT.

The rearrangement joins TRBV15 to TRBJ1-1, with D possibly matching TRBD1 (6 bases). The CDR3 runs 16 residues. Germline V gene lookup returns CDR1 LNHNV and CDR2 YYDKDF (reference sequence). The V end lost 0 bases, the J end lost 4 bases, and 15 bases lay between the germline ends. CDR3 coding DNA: TGTGCCACCAGCAGAGATGGGTGGCAGGGGATCACTGAAGCTTTCTTT. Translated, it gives CATSRDGWQGITEAFF.

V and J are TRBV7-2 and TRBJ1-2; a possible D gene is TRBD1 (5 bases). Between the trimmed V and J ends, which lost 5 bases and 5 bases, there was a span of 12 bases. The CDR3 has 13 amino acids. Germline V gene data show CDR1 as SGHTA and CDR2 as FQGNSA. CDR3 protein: CASSPGRWYGYTF. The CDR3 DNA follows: TGTGCCAGCAGCCCAGGGAGATGGTATGGCTACACCTTC.

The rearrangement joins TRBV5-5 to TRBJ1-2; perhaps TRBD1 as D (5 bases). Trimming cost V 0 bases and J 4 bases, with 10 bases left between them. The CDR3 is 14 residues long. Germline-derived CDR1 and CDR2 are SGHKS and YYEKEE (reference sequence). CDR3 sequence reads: CASSLGGGGYGYTF. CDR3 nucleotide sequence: TGTGCCAGCAGCTTGGGCGGGGGTGGCTATGGCTACACCTTC.

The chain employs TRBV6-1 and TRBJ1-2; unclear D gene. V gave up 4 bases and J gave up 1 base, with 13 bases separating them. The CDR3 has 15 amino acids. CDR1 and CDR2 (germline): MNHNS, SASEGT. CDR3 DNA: TGTGCCAGCAGTGCGACCTTAGTAGGTAACTATGGCTACACCTTC. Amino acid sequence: CASSATLVGNYGYTF.

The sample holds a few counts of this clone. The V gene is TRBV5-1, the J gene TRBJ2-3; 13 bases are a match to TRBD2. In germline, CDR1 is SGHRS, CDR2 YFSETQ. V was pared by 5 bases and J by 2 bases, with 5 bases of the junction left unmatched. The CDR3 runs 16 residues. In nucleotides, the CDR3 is TGCGCCAGCAGATCGACTAGCGGGGGGACCACAGATACGCAGTATTTT. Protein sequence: CASRSTSGGTTDTQYF.

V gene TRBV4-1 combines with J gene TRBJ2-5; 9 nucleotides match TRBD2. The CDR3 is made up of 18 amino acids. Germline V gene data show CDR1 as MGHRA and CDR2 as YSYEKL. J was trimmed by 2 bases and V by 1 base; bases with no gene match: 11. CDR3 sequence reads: CASSQVLRLAGFQETQYF. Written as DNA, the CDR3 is TGCGCCAGCAGCCAAGTGCTTCGGCTAGCGGGGTTTCAAGAGACCCAGTACTTC.

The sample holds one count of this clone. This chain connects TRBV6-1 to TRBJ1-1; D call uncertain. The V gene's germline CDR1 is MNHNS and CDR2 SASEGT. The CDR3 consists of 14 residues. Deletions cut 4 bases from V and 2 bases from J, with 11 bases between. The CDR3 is CASSVDRVNTEAFF. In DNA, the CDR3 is TGTGCCAGCAGTGTAGACCGAGTTAACACTGAAGCTTTCTTT.

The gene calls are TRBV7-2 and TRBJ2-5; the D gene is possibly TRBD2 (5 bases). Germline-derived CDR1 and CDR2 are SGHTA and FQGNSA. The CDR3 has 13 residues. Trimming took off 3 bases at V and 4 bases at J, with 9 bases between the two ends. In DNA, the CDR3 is TGTGCCAGCAGCTTCCCGGGGATAGAGACCCAGTACTTC. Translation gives CASSFPGIETQYF.

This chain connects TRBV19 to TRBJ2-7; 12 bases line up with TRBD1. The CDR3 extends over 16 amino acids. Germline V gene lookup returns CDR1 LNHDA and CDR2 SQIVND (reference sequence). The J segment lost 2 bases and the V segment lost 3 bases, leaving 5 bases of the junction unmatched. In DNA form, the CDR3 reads TGTGCCAGTAGTATCACCGGGACAGGGGGCACCTACGAGCAGTACTTC. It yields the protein CASSITGTGGTYEQYF.

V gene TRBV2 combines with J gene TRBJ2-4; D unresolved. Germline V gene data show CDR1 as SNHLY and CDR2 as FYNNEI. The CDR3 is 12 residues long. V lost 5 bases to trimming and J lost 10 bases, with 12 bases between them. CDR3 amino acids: CASSQDLGIQYF. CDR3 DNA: TGTGCCAGCAGTCAAGACTTGGGGATTCAGTACTTC.

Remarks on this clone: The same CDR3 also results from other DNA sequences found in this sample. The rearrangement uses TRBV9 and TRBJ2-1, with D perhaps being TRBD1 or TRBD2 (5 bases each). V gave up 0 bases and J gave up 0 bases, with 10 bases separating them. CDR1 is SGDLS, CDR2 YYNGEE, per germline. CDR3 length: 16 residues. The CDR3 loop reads CASSVGAGSSYNEQFF. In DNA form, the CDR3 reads TGTGCCAGCAGCGTAGGTGCAGGGAGCTCCTACAATGAGCAGTTCTTC.

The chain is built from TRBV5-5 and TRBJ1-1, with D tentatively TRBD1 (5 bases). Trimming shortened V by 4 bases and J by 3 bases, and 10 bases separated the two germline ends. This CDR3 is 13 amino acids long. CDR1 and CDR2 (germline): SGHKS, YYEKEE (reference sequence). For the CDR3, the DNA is TGTGCCAGCAGCCTTGGGGGGGACACTGAAGCTTTCTTT. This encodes CASSLGGDTEAFF.

In DNA, the CDR3 is TGTGCCAGCAGGAGGGCAGGGGGTCTGTATGGCTACACCTTC. It encodes CASRRAGGLYGYTF. This sequence joins TRBV5-8 and TRBJ1-2, with 7 bases that match TRBD1. The CDR3 runs to 14 residues. V gave up 5 bases and J gave up 5 bases; unmatched junction bases: 9. CDR1 and CDR2 (germline): SGHTS, YDEGEE. The whole variable domain, remainder taken from reference TRBV5-8 and TRBJ1-2, is EAGVTQSPTHLIKTRGQQATLRCSPISGHTSVYWYQQALGLGLQFLLWYDEGEERNRGNFPPRFSGRQFPNYSSELNVNALELEDSALYLCASRRAGGLYGYTFGSGTRLTVV.

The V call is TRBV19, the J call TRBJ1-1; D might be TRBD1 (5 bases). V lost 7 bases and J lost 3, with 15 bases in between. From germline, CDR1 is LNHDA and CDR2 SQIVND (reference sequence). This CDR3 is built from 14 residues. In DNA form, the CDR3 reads TGTGCCAGTACCTTCGGGGGACGGTACACTGAAGCTTTCTTT. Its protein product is CASTFGGRYTEAFF.